This T cell receptor (beta chain) was captured in a study of T-cell reconstitution after alpha-beta-depleted transplantation in children. This clonotype was recorded once. The length of the CDR3 is 14 residues. V was pared by 0 bases and J by 9 bases, with 12 bases between. CDR1 is WSHSY and CDR2 is SAAADI in the germline V gene. A TCRbeta library incorporating unique molecular identifiers was prepared. A single record per CDR3 protein comes from TCRdb applying MiXCR to the PCR reads. Of 500,000 to 600,000 distinct CDR3 sequences detected, approximately 30% appear once; the ten largest clones hold 2.4%.

The sequence came from a human donor who donated a stem cell graft to a child with aplastic anemia. This sample comprised PBMCs from the stem cell graft donor, obtained from the stem cell graft. The rearrangement uses TRBV10-2 and TRBJ2-1; D is possibly TRBD1 (6 bases). This chain's CDR3 is CASSESGGGFEQFF. The CDR3 bases are TGCGCCAGCAGTGAGTCTGGGGGCGGCTTTGAGCAGTTCTTC.